The table lists the clone carrying this T cell receptor (beta chain) with a count of one. This specimen belongs to a study of blood T cell repertoires in COVID-19. Study in general: COVID-19 samples collected from the United States, Italy and Spain covered acute and convalescent phases. T cells, B-cell-depleted T cells, or PBMCs supplied cDNA or gDNA.

Original analysis: Reference gene primer amplification yielded estimated nucleated cell counts. Sequencing was performed with immunoSEQ multiplex PCR; in TCRdb, only in-frame clones are kept and a portion is missing. That table gives V, J and clone size, and the DNA gave D and trimming. In the table there are under 250,000 clones, approximately 78% of which are singletons. Trimming cost V 5 bases and J 0 bases, with 10 bases left between them. This CDR3 spans 14 amino acids. CDR1 is SGHVS, CDR2 FQNEAQ, per germline. This chain uses TRBV7-8 with TRBJ1-1; tentatively, D is TRBD1 (5 bases). The sequenced material came from peripheral blood. This clonotype was obtained from a woman between 35 and 50 years old with acute or convalescent COVID-19. The CDR3 region is CASSAGHMNTEAFF. The CDR3 bases are TGTGCCAGCAGCGCCGGACACATGAACACTGAAGCTTTCTTT.